This T cell receptor beta chain appears in the sequencing data of a study of regulatory T cells in long-lasting Graves disease. As for the study in general: Positivity for TSH receptor antibodies plus over 5 years of antithyroid drugs meant persistent Graves' disease.

The study's findings and limits: Favoring TRBV28, TRBJ1-2 and TRBJ2-5 was a feature seen in persistent disease. The study found lower TCR diversity in persistent Graves' patients than in newly diagnosed ones.

V dropped 0 bases and J dropped 3 bases, with 12 bases sitting between them. Germline V gives CDR1 SGHTA, CDR2 FQGNSA. The CDR3 runs 15 residues. Building the TCR beta libraries relied on iRepertoire HTBI primers, and CDR3 regions underwent Arm-PCR. MiXCR was run by TCRdb on the multiplex PCR reads, yielding one entry per CDR3 protein. The data contain under 450,000 distinct CDR3 sequences, approximately 23% of them singletons. Time point in this sample: persistent/refractory GD, antithyroid drugs over 5 years with positive TRAb. PBMC-extracted RNA yielded the TCR library. In this sample, this clonotype turned up many times. Antigen: not known.

The source of this sequence is a woman in her thirties or forties with Graves disease. V is TRBV7-2 and J is TRBJ2-7; perhaps TRBD1 as D (5 bases). This specimen consisted of peripheral blood mononuclear cells (PBMCs), obtained when the disease was refractory, from a patient treated with antithyroid drugs. CDR3: CASSLAVRRGYEQYF. CDR3 nucleotides: TGTGCCAGCAGCTTAGCGGTACGAAGGGGCTACGAGCAGTACTTC.